These 5 T cell receptor beta chains came from one sample sequenced in a study of blood T cell repertoires in COVID-19. TCRdb keeps only in-frame clones here, not all; method: immunoSEQ multiplex PCR. The sample records about 57,000 clones, 82% being singletons. The sequencing input was peripheral blood. The receptor set was obtained from an older woman with acute or convalescent COVID-19.

This clone was detected only a few times. This rearrangement joins TRBV29-1 to TRBJ1-2; a weak D match, TRBD1 (6 bases). The CDR3 is made up of 12 amino acids. Germline CDR1 and CDR2: SQVTM and ANQGSEA. The ends were cut back, 3 bases at V and 6 bases at J, with 11 bases in the middle. CDR3 amino acids: CSVDVTGDGYTF. For the CDR3, the DNA is TGCAGCGTTGATGTGACAGGCGATGGCTACACCTTC.

The chain carries TRBV27 and TRBJ2-1, with 12 bases that match TRBD2. The CDR3 consists of 16 residues. In germline, CDR1 is MNHEY, CDR2 SMNVEV (reference sequence). V gave up 4 bases and J gave up 4 bases; unmatched junction bases: 5. In nucleotides, the CDR3 is TGTGCCAGCAGTTCGACTAGCGGGGGAGTTTACAATGAGCAGTTCTTC. This gives the protein CASSSTSGGVYNEQFF.

This chain uses TRBV10-1 with TRBJ1-5; D call uncertain. Germline CDR1 and CDR2: WNHNN and SYGVQD (reference sequence). The V and J ends lost 10 bases and 0 bases respectively, with 10 bases between them. This CDR3 has 13 amino acids. CDR3 protein: CAIVFYSNQPQHF. The DNA for the CDR3 is TGCGCCATAGTTTTTTATAGCAATCAGCCCCAGCATTTT.

The V and J genes are TRBV6-5 and TRBJ1-4; D unresolved. Trimming cost V 4 bases and J 3 bases, with 12 bases left between them. There are 15 residues in the CDR3. The V gene's germline CDR1 is MNHEY and CDR2 SVGAGI. In DNA, the CDR3 is TGTGCCAGCAGTTCACTAGGGCCGGCTAATGAAAAACTGTTTTTT. As protein: CASSSLGPANEKLFF.

This clone was seen only a few times. The chain recombines TRBV7-2 with TRBJ2-2; 8 bases match TRBD1. The V and J ends lost 4 bases and 1 base, in that order; junction bases with no gene match: 11. This CDR3 contains 18 residues. The V gene's germline CDR1 is SGHTA and CDR2 FQGNSA. The CDR3 here is CASSSRARGLVNTGELFF. DNA for the CDR3: TGTGCCAGCAGCTCCCGGGCCAGGGGGCTCGTGAACACCGGGGAGCTGTTTTTT.